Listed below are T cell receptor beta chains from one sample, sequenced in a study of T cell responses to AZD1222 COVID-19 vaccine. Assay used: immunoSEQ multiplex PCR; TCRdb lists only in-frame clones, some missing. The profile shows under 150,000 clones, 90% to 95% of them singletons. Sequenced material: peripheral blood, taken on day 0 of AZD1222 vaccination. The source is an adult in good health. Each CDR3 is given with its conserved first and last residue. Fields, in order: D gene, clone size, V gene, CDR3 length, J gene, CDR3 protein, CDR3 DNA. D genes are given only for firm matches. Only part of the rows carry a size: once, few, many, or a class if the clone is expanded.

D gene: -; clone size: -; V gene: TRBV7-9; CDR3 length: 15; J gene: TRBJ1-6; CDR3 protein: CASSGRLLGVSPLHF; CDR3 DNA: TGTGCCAGCAGCGGCCGCCTTTTGGGGGTTTCACCCCTCCACTTT
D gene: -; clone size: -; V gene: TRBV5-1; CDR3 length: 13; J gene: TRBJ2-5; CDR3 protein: CASSTDTQETQYF; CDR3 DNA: TGCGCCAGCAGCACCGACACCCAAGAGACCCAGTACTTC
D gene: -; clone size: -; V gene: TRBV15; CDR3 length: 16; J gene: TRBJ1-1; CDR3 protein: CATSREAEGWGTEAFF; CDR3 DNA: TGTGCCACCAGCAGAGAGGCCGAGGGGTGGGGGACTGAAGCTTTCTTT
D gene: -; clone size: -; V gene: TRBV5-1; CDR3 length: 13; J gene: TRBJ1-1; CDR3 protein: CASSGTLNTEAFF; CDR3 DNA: TGCGCCAGCAGCGGCACCCTGAACACTGAAGCTTTCTTT
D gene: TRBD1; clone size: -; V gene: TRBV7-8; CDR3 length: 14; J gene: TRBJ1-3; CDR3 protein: CASGLGTGGNTIYF; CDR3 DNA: TGTGCCAGCGGCCTCGGGACAGGGGGAAACACCATATATTTT
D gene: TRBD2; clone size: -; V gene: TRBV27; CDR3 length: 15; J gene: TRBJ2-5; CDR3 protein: CASKGLAGPQETQYF; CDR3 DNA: TGTGCCAGTAAGGGACTAGCGGGACCCCAAGAGACCCAGTACTTC
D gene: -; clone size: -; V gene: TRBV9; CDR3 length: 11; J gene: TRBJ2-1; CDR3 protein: CASSVGAAQFF; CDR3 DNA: TGTGCCAGCAGCGTAGGGGCTGCGCAGTTCTTC
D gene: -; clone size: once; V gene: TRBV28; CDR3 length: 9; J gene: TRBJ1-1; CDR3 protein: CVTRSEAFF; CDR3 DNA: TGTGTTACACGGAGTGAAGCTTTCTTT
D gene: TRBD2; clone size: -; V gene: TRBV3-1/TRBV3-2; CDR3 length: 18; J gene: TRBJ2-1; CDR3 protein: CASSQAVSGRALYNEQFF; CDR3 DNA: TGTGCCAGCAGCCAAGCTGTTAGCGGGAGGGCCCTCTACAATGAGCAGTTCTTC
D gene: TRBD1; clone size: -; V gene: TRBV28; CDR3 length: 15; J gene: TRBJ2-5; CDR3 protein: CASSSMGQALETQYF; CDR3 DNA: TGTGCCAGCAGTTCTATGGGACAGGCTTTGGAGACCCAGTACTTC
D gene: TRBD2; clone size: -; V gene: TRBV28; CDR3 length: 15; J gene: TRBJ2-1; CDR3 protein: CASKDEREPYNEQFF; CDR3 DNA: TGTGCCAGCAAAGACGAGCGGGAGCCCTACAATGAGCAGTTCTTC
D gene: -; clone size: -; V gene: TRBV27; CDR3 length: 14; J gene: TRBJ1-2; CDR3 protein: CASSLRSEGYGYTF; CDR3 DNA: TGTGCCAGCAGTTTAAGGTCAGAGGGCTATGGCTACACCTTC
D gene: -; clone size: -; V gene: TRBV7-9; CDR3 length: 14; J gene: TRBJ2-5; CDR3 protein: CASSLEDNQETQYF; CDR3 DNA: TGTGCCAGCAGCTTAGAGGACAACCAAGAGACCCAGTACTTC
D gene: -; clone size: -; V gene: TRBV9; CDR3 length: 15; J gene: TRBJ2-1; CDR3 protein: CASSVGTTGGNEQFF; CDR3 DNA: TGTGCCAGCAGCGTAGGTACTACCGGCGGCAATGAGCAGTTCTTC
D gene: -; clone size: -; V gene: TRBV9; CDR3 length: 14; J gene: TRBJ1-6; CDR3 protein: CASSVGSYNSPLHF; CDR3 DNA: TGTGCCAGCAGCGTAGGAAGTTATAATTCACCCCTCCACTTT
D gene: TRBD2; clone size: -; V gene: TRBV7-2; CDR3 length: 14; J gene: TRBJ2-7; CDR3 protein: CASSFTGGPYEQYF; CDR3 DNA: TGTGCCAGCAGCTTTACGGGAGGGCCTTACGAGCAGTACTTC
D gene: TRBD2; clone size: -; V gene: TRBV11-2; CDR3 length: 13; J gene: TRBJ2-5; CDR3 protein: CASGLAGAETQYF; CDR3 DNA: TGTGCCAGCGGACTAGCGGGAGCGGAGACCCAGTACTTC
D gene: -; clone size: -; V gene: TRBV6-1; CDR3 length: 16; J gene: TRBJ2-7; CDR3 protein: CASSGLIGRSLDEQYF; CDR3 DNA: TGTGCCAGCAGTGGCCTTATCGGACGCAGCCTAGACGAGCAGTACTTC
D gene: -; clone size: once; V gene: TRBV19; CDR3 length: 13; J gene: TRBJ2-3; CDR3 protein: CASATWSTDTQYF; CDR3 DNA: TGTGCCAGTGCAACCTGGAGCACAGATACGCAGTATTTT
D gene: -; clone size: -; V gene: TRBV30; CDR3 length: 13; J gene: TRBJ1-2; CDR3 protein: CAWSVMTIYGYTF; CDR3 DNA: TGTGCCTGGAGTGTAATGACAATATATGGCTACACCTTC
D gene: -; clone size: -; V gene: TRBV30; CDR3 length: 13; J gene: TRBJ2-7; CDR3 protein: CAWARREGGEQYF; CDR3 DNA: TGTGCCTGGGCTAGGCGAGAAGGGGGCGAGCAGTACTTC
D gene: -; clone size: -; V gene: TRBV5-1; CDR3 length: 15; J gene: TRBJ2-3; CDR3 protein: CASSLDMEPLDTQYF; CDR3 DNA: TGCGCCAGCAGCTTGGATATGGAGCCTTTAGATACGCAGTATTTT
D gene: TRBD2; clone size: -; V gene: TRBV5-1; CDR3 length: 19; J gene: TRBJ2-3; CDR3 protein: CASSLEKTSLPPGTDTQYF; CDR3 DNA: TGCGCCAGCAGCTTGGAGAAGACTAGCCTCCCCCCTGGCACAGATACGCAGTATTTT
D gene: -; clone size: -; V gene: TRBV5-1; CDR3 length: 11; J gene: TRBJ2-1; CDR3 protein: CASSYHNEQFF; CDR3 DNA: TGCGCCAGCAGCTATCACAATGAGCAGTTCTTC
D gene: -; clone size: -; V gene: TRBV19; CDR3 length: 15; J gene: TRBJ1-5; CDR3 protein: CASSIQGSGNQPQHF; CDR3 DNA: TGTGCCAGTAGTATCCAAGGGTCGGGGAATCAGCCCCAGCATTTT
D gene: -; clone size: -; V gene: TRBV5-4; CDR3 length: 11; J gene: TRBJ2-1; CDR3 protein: CASSSGWEQFF; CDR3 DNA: TGTGCCAGCAGCTCAGGGTGGGAGCAGTTCTTC
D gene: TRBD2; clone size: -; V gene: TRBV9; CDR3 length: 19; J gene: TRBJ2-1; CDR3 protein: CASSVGGLAGALTYNEQFF; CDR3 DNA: TGTGCCAGCAGCGTAGGTGGACTAGCGGGCGCTTTAACCTACAATGAGCAGTTCTTC
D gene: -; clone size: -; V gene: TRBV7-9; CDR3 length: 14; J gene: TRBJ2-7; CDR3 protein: CASSLDSRRTEQYF; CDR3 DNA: TGTGCCAGCAGCTTAGACTCACGACGGACCGAGCAGTACTTC
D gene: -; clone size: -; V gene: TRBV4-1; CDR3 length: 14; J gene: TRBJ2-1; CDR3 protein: CASSQSTSNYEQFF; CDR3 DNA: TGCGCCAGCAGCCAGAGTACTTCCAATTATGAGCAGTTCTTC
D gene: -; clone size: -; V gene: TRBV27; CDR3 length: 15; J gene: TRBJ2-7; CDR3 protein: CASSSGLGLGYEQYF; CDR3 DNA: TGTGCCAGCAGTTCCGGTCTGGGCCTGGGCTACGAGCAGTACTTC
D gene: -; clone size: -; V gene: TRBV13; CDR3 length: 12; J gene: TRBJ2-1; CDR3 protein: CASSLGGDKQFF; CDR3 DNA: TGTGCCAGCAGCTTAGGCGGGGATAAGCAGTTCTTC
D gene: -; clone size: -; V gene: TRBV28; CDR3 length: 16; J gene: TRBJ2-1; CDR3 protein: CASSRGGTPPGNEQFF; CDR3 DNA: TGTGCCAGCAGTCGAGGGGGGACACCTCCGGGCAATGAGCAGTTCTTC
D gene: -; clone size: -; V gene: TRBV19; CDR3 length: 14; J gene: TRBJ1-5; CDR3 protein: CASSIAGMGQPQHF; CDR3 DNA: TGTGCCAGTAGTATAGCCGGCATGGGTCAGCCCCAGCATTTT